This T cell receptor beta chain was obtained from a study of CD8 T cells in ankylosing spondylitis. In its sample, this clonotype was seen many times. Its antigen is as yet unknown. Overall study findings and caveats: Some of these motif variants have turned up before, in reports on reactive arthritis synovial fluid and blood.

Libraries for TCR beta were made by quantitative 5'-RACE with molecular barcodes. From the 5' RACE reads, TCRdb called clonotypes with MiXCR, one entry per CDR3 protein. This sample has about 240,000 distinct CDR3 sequences, with about 11% found just once. The germline gives CDR1 MGHDK, CDR2 SYGVNS. After removal of 4 bases from V and 5 bases from J, the junction contained 8 bases not matched to a gene. This CDR3 region has 15 residues. The TCR comes from a male donor with ankylosing spondylitis or in good health (not recorded which). The gene calls are TRBV25-1 and TRBJ2-3; TRBD2 aligns across 8 bases. The sample taken for sequencing was blood, either unsorted or a sorted T cell fraction (not recorded which). The CDR3 spells CASSASGGRGDTQYF. The CDR3, as DNA: TGTGCCAGCAGTGCAAGCGGGGGAAGAGGAGATACGCAGTATTTT.